The sequence of this T cell receptor (beta chain) was determined in a study of technical replicates of blood from four donors. Sequencing was performed with immunoSEQ multiplex PCR; in TCRdb, only in-frame clones are kept and a portion is missing. The sample gives tens of thousands of clones, 94% of which show up once; 0.2% to 0.3% is in the top ten. This receptor was identified in a human donor in good health. The source material was T cells isolated from PBMCs.

For the CDR3, the DNA is TGTGCCAGCAGCTTAAGGAGCGGCTCCTCCTACAATGAGCAGTTCTTC. Amino acid sequence: CASSLRSGSSYNEQFF. The chain employs TRBV7-6 and TRBJ2-1; D perhaps matches TRBD2 (5 bases). The CDR3 contains 16 residues. In germline, CDR1 is SGHVS, CDR2 FNYEAQ. V dropped 2 bases and J dropped 0 bases, with 11 bases sitting between them.